Described below is a single TCR beta chain sequence and its context. Its antigen remains unknown. TCRdb's copy holds only in-frame clones and misses some; the assay was immunoSEQ multiplex PCR. Among some 150,000 clones listed, under 95% were seen once. This record belongs to a study of T cell responses to AZD1222 COVID-19 vaccine. Study conclusions and caveats: Seropositivity was recorded at baseline in only six AZD1222 recipients. Regions 160-218 and 743-854 dominated among vaccine-associated CD4 TCRs spanning spike.

V dropped 7 bases and J dropped 4; count of bases not matched to a gene: 15. Germline loops: CDR1 SEHNR, CDR2 FQNEAQ (reference sequence). This CDR3 is built from 16 residues. Sequencing used peripheral blood, obtained on day 0 of AZD1222 vaccination. The sequence came from an adult in good health. The chain links TRBV7-9 to TRBJ1-2; 7 nucleotides agree with TRBD1. The CDR3 bases are TGTGCCAGCAATCTCCTTGACAGGGTTAAACTCTATGGCTACACCTTC. Residues: CASNLLDRVKLYGYTF.